This TCR beta chain was sequenced during a study of CD8+CD57+ T cells in acquired aplastic anemia (dated by TCRdb to 2016 to 2019). For context, the study as a whole: DNA extracted from sorted CD4+ and CD8+ cells had a mean of about 3 ug, with a range of roughly 0.19 to 27.4 ug. An average of around 9.8 million reads for CD4+ cells and 11 million or so reads for CD8+ cells was obtained from healthy donor samples. The paper as a whole reports these results and caveats: CD8+ Simpson's diversity did not differ significantly between patients and healthy controls (P=0.060). Approximately 31 CD8+ CDR3 sequences were found in both patients and controls but appeared to be highly expressed in patients and within the immunodominant clones of the patients.

The germline ends are 9 bases apart after V is trimmed by 0 bases and J by 4 bases. The CDR3 runs 14 residues from the cysteine to the phenylalanine. Kept here is only the CDR3 DNA, which spans 42 bases and is read in frame from base 1. Via the germline V gene (reference sequence), CDR1 is LNHNV and CDR2 YYDKDF. Genomic DNA served as template for TCR beta VDJ combination and CDR3 sequence profiling. An Illumina HiSeq 2000 was the platform used for TCR repertoire sequencing. On the study's bioinformatics: Repertoires were assessed using TRBV/TRBJ rearrangement plots, CDR3 size and DJ length profiles, and Simpson's diversity index. The most abundant DNA sequence in the deep sequencing data was taken as the immunodominant clone. CDR3 amino acid sequences were screened for sharing across subjects and compared with published repertoires and the VDJdb database. TCRdb reprocessed the public reads (quality trimming at Q25 with fastp, clone calling with MiXCR) and kept in-frame beta chains. Rows are combined by CDR3 protein, so each entry shows the most common genes and DNA. TCRdb, not the authors, supplied the V and J calls. Within this sample are 40,000 or so distinct CDR3 sequences, with about 77% of them counted one time only. Of the sample, approximately 24% falls within the top ten clones.

Judged by its sample share, this clonotype qualifies as large (0.1 to 1%). There is no known antigen for this receptor. Base qualities are not recorded, but no much larger clone differs from it by a single base. In this study, sorted CD4+ and CD8+ T cells from the blood of healthy subjects and of severe aplastic anemia patients had their TCR repertoires deep-sequenced. Ficoll-Paque density gradient centrifugation was used to isolate peripheral blood mononuclear cells. Before DNA extraction, CD4+ and CD8+ T cells were sorted by FACS or by magnetic beads. Here the chain combines TRBV15 and TRBJ2-5, with no reliable assignment of the D segment. The sequenced sample was sorted CD4+, CD8+, or CD8+CD57+ T cells (not recorded which) from PBMCs. The clonotype originates from a human donor in good health, serving as a control. The CDR3 amino acid sequence is: CATSRDRELETQYF. The nucleotide sequence is TGTGCCACCAGCAGAGATAGAGAGCTAGAGACCCAGTACTTC.